The 8 T cell receptor beta chains given below trace back to one sample, sequenced in a study of beta chain features in type 1 diabetes. The study, taken as a whole, reports: Type 1 diabetes patients had TCRB CDR3s that were shorter (moderately but significantly so) in all four CD4+ subsets.

Antigens of these TCRs are unknown. Expressed TCRB transcripts were sequenced because the isolated RNA had all been reverse transcribed beforehand. Repertoires were generated with immunoSEQ multiplex PCR, while TCRdb's copy carries only in-frame clones and drops some. The sample includes 640,000 or so clones, around 15% of them seen just once. The sample taken for sequencing was naive CD4+ T cells from blood. All receptors come from a man younger than 30 with type 1 diabetes.

The rearrangement joins TRBV2 to TRBJ1-1; TRBD1 is a possible D gene (6 bases). The CDR3 spans 15 residues. With 2 bases removed from V and 0 bases from J, the gap between germline ends came to 10 bases. Germline assignment: CDR1 SNHLY and CDR2 FYNNEI. CDR3 DNA sequence: TGTGCCAGCAGTGAATCGGGACACTTGAACACTGAAGCTTTCTTT. This translates into CASSESGHLNTEAFF.

The genes are TRBV5-1 and TRBJ2-1, with 7 nucleotides matching TRBD2. The CDR3 length is 16 residues. V shed 6 bases and J 4 bases; nucleotides not matched to a gene: 13. Germline CDR1 reads SGHRS; CDR2 reads YFSETQ. The CDR3 DNA sequence: TGCGCCAGCACCCTATATGGGAGGGTAAATTACAATGAGCAGTTCTTC. As protein: CASTLYGRVNYNEQFF.

The chain has TRBV19 and TRBJ1-2; 8 bases agree with TRBD1. Germline V lookup: CDR1 LNHDA, CDR2 SQIVND (reference sequence). The CDR3 runs to 13 residues. After removal of 3 bases from V and 7 bases from J, the junction contained 4 bases not matched to a gene. The CDR3 loop reads CASSMPGTGGYTF. The CDR3, as DNA: TGTGCCAGTAGTATGCCCGGGACAGGTGGCTACACCTTC. The whole variable domain, remainder taken from reference TRBV19 and TRBJ1-2, is DGGITQSPKYLFRKEGQNVTLSCEQNLNHDAMYWYRQDPGQGLRLIYYSQIVNDFQKGDIAEGYSVSREKKESFPLTVTSAQKNPTAFYLCASSMPGTGGYTFGSGTRLTVV.

This clone came up a few times. This rearrangement joins TRBV4-1 to TRBJ1-6; TRBD1 matches 8 bases. V shed 4 bases and J 8 bases; nucleotides not matched to a gene: 4. Germline V lookup: CDR1 MGHRA, CDR2 YSYEKL. There are 14 residues in the CDR3. The CDR3 DNA reads TGCGCCAGCAGCCTACAGGGGGGAGATTCACCCCTCCACTTT. It encodes CASSLQGGDSPLHF.

This clone has only a few counts. This chain uses TRBV5-1 with TRBJ1-3; D unclear. The CDR3 loop spans 16 amino acids. Germline V gene lookup returns CDR1 SGHRS and CDR2 YFSETQ. Trimming left V 1 base short and J 0 bases short, with 11 bases between. The CDR3 protein is CASSLPAPASGNTIYF. Written as DNA, the CDR3 is TGCGCCAGCAGCTTGCCAGCACCCGCCTCTGGAAACACCATATATTTT.

This clone was detected many times. The J gene is TRBJ2-6, the V gene TRBV14; no reliable D call. The CDR3 runs 15 residues. Looked up from germline, CDR1 is SGHDN and CDR2 is FVKESK. Trimming cost V 4 bases and J 4 bases, with 11 bases left between them. DNA of the CDR3: TGTGCCAGCAGCCCATACCTCTCGGGGGCCAACGTCCTGACTTTC. Translating it yields CASSPYLSGANVLTF.

This clone was counted a few times. The V gene is TRBV7-2, the J gene TRBJ2-7; D not certain. The CDR3 covers 14 residues. Germline lookup yields CDR1 SGHTA and CDR2 FQGNSA. V was trimmed by 0 bases and J by 5 bases, leaving 11 bases between them. The CDR3 here is CASSLAGFPNEQYF. DNA of the CDR3: TGTGCCAGCAGCTTAGCCGGGTTCCCAAACGAGCAGTACTTC.

This clone was seen only a few times. The V call is TRBV5-7, the J call TRBJ1-2; weak D call: TRBD1 (5 bases). TRBV5-7 carries the ORF label, with uncertain function. CDR3 length: 14 residues. V gave up 1 base and J gave up 3 bases, with 10 bases separating them. Written as DNA, the CDR3 is TGTGCCAGCAGCTTGTGTCGGGGGGACTATGGCTACACCTTC. It encodes CASSLCRGDYGYTF.